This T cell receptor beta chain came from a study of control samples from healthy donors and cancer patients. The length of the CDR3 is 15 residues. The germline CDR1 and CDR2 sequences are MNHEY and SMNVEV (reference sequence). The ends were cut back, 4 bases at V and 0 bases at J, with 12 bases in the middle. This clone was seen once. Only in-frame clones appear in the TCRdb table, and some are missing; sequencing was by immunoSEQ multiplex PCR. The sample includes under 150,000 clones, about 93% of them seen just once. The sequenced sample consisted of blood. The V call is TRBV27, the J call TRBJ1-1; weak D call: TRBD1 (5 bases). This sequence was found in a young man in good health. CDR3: CASSYHRSLNTEAFF. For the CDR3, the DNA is TGTGCCAGCAGTTACCACAGGAGTTTGAACACTGAAGCTTTCTTT.